Listed here is a single T cell receptor beta chain. Its antigen remains unidentified. This entry comes from a study of OX40 agonist ivuxolimab in advanced cancers. Across the whole study: Eligibility admitted prior anti-PD-1, anti-PD-L1 or anti-CTLA-4 therapy; 35% to 40% had some. Broader study findings: Among the least clonally expanded were partial responders at 0.1-3.0 mg/kg. The work left the antigen specificity of expanded peripheral T cells undetermined. Some nonresponders additionally presented with little normalized T-cell clonal expansion.

Between the trimmed V and J ends, which lost 7 bases and 2 bases, there was a span of 14 bases. Germline values: CDR1 MNHNS, CDR2 SASEGT. The CDR3 has 14 residues. Only in-frame clones appear in the TCRdb table, and some are missing; sequencing was by immunoSEQ multiplex PCR. The repertoire consists of some 41,000 clones, with roughly nine tenths occurring once and the leading ten covering roughly 0.57%. The specimen was CD4+ or CD8+ T cells sorted from blood, collected in a trial of the OX40 agonist ivuxolimab. The chain combines TRBV6-1 with TRBJ2-5, with a weak D call TRBD2 (6 bases). This receptor was obtained from an adult with an advanced solid tumor such as melanoma, head and neck, liver or kidney cancer. In nucleotides, the CDR3 is TGTGCCAGCACGGGGGAGCCGAGACAAGAGACCCAGTACTTC. Translation: CASTGEPRQETQYF.